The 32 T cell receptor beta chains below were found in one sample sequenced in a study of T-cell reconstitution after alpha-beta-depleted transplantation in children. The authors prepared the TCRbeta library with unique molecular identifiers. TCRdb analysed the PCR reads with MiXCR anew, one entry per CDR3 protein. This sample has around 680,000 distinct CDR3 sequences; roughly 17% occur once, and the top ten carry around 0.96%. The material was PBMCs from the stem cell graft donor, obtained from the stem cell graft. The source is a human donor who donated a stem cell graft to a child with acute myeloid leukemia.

The CDR3 coding sequence is TGCGCCAGCAGCTTGGGGGGAGGGGGGACCACAGATACGCAGTATTTT. Amino acid sequence: CASSLGGGGTTDTQYF. J is TRBJ2-3 and V is TRBV5-1; a weak D match, TRBD2 (7 bases). V lost 0 bases, J lost 2 bases, and 13 bases lay in between. Germline CDR1 is SGHRS and CDR2 is YFSETQ. The CDR3 length is 16 residues.

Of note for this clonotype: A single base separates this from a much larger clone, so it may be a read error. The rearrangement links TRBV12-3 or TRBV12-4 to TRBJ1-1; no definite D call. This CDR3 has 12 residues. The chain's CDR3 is CASSLLDFESLF. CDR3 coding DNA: TGTGCCAGCAGTCTACTGGACTTTGAATCTTTATTT.

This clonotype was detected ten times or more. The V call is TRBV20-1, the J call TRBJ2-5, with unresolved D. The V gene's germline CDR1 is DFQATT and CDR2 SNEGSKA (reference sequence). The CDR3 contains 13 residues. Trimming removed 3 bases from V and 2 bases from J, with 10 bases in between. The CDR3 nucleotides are TGCAGTGCTAGGGTAGGCGCGCAAGAGACCCAGTACTTC. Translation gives CSARVGAQETQYF.

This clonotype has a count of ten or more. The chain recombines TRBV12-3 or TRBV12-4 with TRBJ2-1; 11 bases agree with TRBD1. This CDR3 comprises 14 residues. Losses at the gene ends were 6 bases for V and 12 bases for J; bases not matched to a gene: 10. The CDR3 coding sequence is TGTGCCAGCAGCCCTAGGACAGGGGGCGTTGGGCAGTTCTTC. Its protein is CASSPRTGGVGQFF.

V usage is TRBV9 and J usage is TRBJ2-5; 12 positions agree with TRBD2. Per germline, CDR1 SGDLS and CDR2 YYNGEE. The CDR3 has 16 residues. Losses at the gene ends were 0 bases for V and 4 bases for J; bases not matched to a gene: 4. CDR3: CASSVAGLAGTETQYF. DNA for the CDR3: TGTGCCAGCAGCGTAGCCGGACTAGCGGGGACAGAGACCCAGTACTTC. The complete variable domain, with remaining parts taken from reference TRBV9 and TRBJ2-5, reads DSGVTQTPKHLITATGQRVTLRCSPRSGDLSVYWYQQSLDQGLQFLIQYYNGEERAKGNILERFSAQQFPDLHSELNLSSLELGDSALYFCASSVAGLAGTETQYFGPGTRLLVL.

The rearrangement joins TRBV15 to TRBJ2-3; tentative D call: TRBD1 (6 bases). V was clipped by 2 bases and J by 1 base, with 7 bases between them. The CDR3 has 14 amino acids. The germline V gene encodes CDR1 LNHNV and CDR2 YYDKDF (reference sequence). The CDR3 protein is CATSRKGGTDTQYF. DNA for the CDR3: TGTGCCACCAGCAGAAAGGGGGGCACAGATACGCAGTATTTT. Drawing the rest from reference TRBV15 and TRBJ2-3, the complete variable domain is DAMVIQNPRYQVTQFGKPVTLSCSQTLNHNVMYWYQQKSSQAPKLLFHYYDKDFNNEADTPDNFQSRRPNTSFCFLDIRSPGLGDTAMYLCATSRKGGTDTQYFGPGTRLTVL.

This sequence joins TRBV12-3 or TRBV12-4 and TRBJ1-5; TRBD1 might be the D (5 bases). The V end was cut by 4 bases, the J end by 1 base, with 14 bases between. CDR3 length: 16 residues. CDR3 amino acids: CASSSSDSLSNQPQHF. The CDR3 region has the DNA TGTGCCAGCAGTTCGTCCGACAGTTTAAGCAATCAGCCCCAGCATTTT.

The CDR3 sequence: CASSDPVGELFF. CDR3 bases: TGTGCCAGCAGCGACCCGGTCGGGGAGCTGTTTTTT. V is TRBV12-3 or TRBV12-4 and J is TRBJ2-2; D gene uncertain. The CDR3 runs to 12 residues. V dropped 6 bases and J dropped 7 bases, with 9 bases sitting between them.

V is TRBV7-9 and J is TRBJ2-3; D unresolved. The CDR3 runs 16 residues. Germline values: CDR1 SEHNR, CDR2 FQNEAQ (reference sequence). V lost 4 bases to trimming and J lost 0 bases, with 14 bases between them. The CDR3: CASSSGEPPSTDTQYF. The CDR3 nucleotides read TGTGCCAGCAGCTCAGGCGAACCGCCGAGCACAGATACGCAGTATTTT.

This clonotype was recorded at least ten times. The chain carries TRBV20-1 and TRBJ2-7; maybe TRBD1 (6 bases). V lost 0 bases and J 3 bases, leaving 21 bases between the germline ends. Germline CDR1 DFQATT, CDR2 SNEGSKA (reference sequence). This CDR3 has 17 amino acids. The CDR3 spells CSARDGAKDSGIYEQYV. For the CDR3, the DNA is TGCAGTGCTAGAGATGGGGCTAAGGACAGTGGGATCTACGAGCAGTACGTC.

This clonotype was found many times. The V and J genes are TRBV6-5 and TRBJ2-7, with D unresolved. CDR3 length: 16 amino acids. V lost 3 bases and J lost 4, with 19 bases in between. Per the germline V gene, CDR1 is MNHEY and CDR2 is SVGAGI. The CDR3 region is CASSYLSDPGDYEQYF. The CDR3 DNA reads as TGTGCCAGCAGTTATTTGTCGGACCCCGGCGATTACGAGCAGTACTTC.

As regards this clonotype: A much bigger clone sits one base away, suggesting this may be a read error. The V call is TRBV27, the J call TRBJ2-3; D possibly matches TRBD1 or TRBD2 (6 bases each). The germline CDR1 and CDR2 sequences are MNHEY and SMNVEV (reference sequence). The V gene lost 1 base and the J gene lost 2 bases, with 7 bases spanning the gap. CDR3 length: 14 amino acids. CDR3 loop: CASSLWGATDTQYF. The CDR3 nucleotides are TGTGCCAGCAGTTTATGGGGGGCCACAGATACGCAGTATTTT.

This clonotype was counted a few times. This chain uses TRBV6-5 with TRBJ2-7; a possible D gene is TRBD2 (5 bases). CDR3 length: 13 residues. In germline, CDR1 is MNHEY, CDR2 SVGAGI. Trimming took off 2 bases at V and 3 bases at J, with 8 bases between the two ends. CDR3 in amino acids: CASSYGGYYEQYF. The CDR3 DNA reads TGTGCCAGCAGTTACGGAGGTTACTACGAGCAGTACTTC.

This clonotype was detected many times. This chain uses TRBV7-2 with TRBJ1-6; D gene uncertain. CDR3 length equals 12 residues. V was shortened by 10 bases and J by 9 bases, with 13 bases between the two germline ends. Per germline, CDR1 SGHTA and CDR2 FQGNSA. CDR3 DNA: TGTGCCACGCAGTGGTCCTTTTCACCCCTCCACTTT. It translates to CATQWSFSPLHF. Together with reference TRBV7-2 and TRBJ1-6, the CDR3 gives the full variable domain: GAGVSQSPSNKVTEKGKDVELRCDPISGHTALYWYRQSLGQGLEFLIYFQGNSAPDKSGLPSDRFSAERTGGSVSTLTIQRTQQEDSAVYLCATQWSFSPLHFGNGTRLTVT.

CDR3 sequence reads: CASSLASGGEKETQYF. The CDR3, as DNA: TGTGCCAGCAGCTTAGCTTCAGGGGGAGAGAAAGAGACCCAGTACTTC. The chain has TRBV7-9 and TRBJ2-5; 7 bases match TRBD1. The CDR3 has 16 residues. V dropped 0 bases and J dropped 3; count of bases not matched to a gene: 7. In germline, CDR1 is SEHNR, CDR2 FQNEAQ (reference sequence).

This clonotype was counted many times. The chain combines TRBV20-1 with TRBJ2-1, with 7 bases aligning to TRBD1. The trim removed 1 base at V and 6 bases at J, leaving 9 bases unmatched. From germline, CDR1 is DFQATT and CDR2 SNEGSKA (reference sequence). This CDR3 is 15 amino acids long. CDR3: CSARGWTGTINEQFF. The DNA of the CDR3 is TGCAGTGCTAGAGGTTGGACAGGAACTATCAATGAGCAGTTCTTC.

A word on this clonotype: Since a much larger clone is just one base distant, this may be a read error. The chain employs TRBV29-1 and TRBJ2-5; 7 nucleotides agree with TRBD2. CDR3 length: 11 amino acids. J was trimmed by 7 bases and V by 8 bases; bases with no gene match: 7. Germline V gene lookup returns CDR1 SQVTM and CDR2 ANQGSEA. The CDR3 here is CSLGLGGTQYF. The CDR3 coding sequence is TGCAGCCTAGGACTAGGTGGGACCCAGTACTTC.

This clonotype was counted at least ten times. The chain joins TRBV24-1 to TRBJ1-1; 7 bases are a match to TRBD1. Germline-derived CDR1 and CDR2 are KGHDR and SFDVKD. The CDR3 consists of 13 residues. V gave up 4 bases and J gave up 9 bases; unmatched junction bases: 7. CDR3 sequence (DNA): TGTGCCACCAGTGACAACGACAGGGCCCAAGCTTTCTTT. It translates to CATSDNDRAQAFF.

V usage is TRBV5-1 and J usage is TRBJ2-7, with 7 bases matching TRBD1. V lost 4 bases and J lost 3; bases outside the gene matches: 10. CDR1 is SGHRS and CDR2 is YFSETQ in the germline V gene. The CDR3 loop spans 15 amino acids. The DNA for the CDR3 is TGCGCCAGCAGCGCCACAGGGGATAACCGCTACGAGCAGTACTTC. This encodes CASSATGDNRYEQYF.

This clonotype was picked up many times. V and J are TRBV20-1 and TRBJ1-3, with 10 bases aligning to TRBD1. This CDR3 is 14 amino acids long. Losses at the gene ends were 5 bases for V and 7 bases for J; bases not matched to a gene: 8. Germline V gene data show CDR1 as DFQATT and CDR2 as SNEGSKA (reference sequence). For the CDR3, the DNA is TGCAGTGCTTTAGCGGGACAGGGGTCGAACACCATATATTTT. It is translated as CSALAGQGSNTIYF.

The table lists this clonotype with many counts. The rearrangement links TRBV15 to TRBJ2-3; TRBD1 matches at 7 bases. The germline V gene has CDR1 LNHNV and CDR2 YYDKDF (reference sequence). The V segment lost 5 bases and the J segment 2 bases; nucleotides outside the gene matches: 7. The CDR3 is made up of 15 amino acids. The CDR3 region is CATSSQGQATDTQYF. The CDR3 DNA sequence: TGTGCCACCAGCTCCCAAGGACAGGCCACAGATACGCAGTATTTT.

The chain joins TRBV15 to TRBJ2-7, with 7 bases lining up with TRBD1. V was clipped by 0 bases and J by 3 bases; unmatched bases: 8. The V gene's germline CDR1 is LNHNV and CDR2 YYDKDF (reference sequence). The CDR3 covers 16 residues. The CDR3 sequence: CATSRDKSTGIYEQYV. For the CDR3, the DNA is TGTGCCACCAGCAGAGACAAGTCGACAGGGATCTACGAGCAGTACGTC.

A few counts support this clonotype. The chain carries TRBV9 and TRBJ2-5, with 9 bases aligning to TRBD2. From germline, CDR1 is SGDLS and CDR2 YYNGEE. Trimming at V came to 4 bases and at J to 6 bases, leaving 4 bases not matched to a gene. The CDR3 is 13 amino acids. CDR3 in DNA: TGTGCCAGCAGCTCAGCGGGGGGACAGACCCAGTACTTC. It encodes CASSSAGGQTQYF. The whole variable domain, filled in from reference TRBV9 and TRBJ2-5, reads DSGVTQTPKHLITATGQRVTLRCSPRSGDLSVYWYQQSLDQGLQFLIQYYNGEERAKGNILERFSAQQFPDLHSELNLSSLELGDSALYFCASSSAGGQTQYFGPGTRLLVL.

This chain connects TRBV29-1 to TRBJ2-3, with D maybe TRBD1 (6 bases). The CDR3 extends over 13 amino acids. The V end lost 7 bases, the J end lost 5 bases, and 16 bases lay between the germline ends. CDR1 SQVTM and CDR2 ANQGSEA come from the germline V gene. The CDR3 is CSAGDIPRDTQYF. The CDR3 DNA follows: TGCAGCGCCGGGGACATCCCGAGAGATACGCAGTATTTT.

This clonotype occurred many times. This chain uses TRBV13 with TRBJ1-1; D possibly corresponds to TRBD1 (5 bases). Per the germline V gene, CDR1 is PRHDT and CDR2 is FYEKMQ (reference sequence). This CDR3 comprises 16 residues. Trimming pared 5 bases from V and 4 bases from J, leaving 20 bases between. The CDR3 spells CASSGGRGQWSTEAFF. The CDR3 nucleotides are TGTGCCAGCAGCGGGGGAAGGGGTCAATGGAGCACTGAAGCTTTCTTT.

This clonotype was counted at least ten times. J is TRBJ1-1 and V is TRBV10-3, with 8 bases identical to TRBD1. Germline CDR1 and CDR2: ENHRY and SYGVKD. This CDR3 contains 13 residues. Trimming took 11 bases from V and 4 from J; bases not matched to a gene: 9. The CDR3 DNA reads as TGTGCCGCGCAACAGGGGGGGGGCACTGAAGCTTTCTTT. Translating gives CAAQQGGGTEAFF.

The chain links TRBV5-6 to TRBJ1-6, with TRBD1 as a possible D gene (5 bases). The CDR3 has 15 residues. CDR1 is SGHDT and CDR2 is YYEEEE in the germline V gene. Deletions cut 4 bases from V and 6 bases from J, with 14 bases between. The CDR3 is CASSEAGPRNSPLHF. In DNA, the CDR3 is TGTGCCAGCAGCGAGGCGGGACCACGTAATTCACCCCTCCACTTT.

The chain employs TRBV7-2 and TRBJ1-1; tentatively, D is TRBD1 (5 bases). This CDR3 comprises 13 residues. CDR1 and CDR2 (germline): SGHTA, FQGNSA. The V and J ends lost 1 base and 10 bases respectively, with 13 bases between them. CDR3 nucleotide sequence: TGTGCCAGCAGCTTAGATCTGACCGGGGGAGCTTTCTTT. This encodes CASSLDLTGGAFF.

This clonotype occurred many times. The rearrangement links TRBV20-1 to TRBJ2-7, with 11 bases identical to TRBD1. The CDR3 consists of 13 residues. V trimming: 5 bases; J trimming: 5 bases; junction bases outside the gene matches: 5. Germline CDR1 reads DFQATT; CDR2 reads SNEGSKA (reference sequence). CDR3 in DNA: TGCAGTGCTGGGACAGGGGGTAGTCACGAGCAGTACTTC. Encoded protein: CSAGTGGSHEQYF.

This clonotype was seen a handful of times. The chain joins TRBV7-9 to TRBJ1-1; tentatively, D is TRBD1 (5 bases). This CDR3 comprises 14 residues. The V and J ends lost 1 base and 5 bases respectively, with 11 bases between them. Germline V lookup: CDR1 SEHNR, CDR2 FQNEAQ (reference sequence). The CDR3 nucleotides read TGTGCCAGCAGCTTAGTCTTCAGGGTTACTGAAGCTTTCTTT. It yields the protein CASSLVFRVTEAFF.

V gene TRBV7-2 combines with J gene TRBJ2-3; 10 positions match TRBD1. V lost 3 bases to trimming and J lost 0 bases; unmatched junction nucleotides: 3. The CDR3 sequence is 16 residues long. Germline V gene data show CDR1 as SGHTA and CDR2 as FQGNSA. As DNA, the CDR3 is TGTGCCAGCAGCTTCGAGGGACAGGGGAGCACAGATACGCAGTATTTT. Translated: CASSFEGQGSTDTQYF.

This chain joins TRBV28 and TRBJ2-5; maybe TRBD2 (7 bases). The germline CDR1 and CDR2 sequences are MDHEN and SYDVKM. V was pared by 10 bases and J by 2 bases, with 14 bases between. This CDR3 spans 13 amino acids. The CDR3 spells CATNAGAQETQYF. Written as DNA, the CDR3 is TGTGCCACCAACGCGGGGGCTCAAGAGACCCAGTACTTC.